A single sample is the source of the 8 T cell receptor beta chains below, sequenced in a study of OX40 agonist ivuxolimab in advanced cancers. The assay was immunoSEQ multiplex PCR, and TCRdb's table has in-frame clones only and misses some. The sample records tens of thousands of clones, more than 70% being singletons. Sequencing used CD4+ or CD8+ T cells sorted from blood, obtained in a trial of the OX40 agonist ivuxolimab. These receptors all stem from an adult with an advanced solid tumor such as melanoma, head and neck, liver or kidney cancer.

The V call is TRBV19, the J call TRBJ1-5, with D unresolved. The germline V gene encodes CDR1 LNHDA and CDR2 SQIVND (reference sequence). The CDR3 is 14 residues long. The V end lost 5 bases, the J end lost 5 bases, and 13 bases lay between the germline ends. The DNA of the CDR3 is TGTGCCAGTAGTCTCGAGGCGGGGTATCAGCCCCAGCATTTT. As protein: CASSLEAGYQPQHF.

The gene calls are TRBV7-9 and TRBJ2-7; 14 bases are a match to TRBD2. CDR1 is SEHNR and CDR2 is FQNEAQ in the germline V gene (reference sequence). This CDR3 has 14 amino acids. The V segment lost 5 bases and the J segment 6 bases; nucleotides outside the gene matches: 3. The CDR3 loop is CASSAGTSGSEQYF. CDR3 nucleotide sequence: TGTGCCAGCAGCGCAGGGACTAGCGGGAGCGAGCAGTACTTC. The entire variable domain, with the rest obtained from reference TRBV7-9 and TRBJ2-7, is as follows: DTGVSQNPRHKITKRGQNVTFRCDPISEHNRLYWYRQTLGQGPEFLTYFQNEAQLEKSRLLSDRFSAERPKGSFSTLEIQRTEQGDSAMYLCASSAGTSGSEQYFGPGTRLTVT.

The chain couples TRBV7-9 to TRBJ2-1; D is uncertain. Germline loops: CDR1 SEHNR, CDR2 FQNEAQ (reference sequence). V shed 6 bases and J shed 7 bases, with 16 bases lying between them. CDR3 length equals 14 residues. CDR3 nucleotides: TGTGCCAGCAGGCACAAGGGTGAGTGGAATGAGCAGTTCTTC. Translated: CASRHKGEWNEQFF.

Concerning this clone itself: One end of the junction fails to match germline, which may point to a read error. The V gene is TRBV5-1, the J gene TRBJ2-1; 10 bases line up with TRBD2. There are 15 residues in the CDR3. The germline gives CDR1 SGHRS, CDR2 YFSETQ. The CDR3 is CASSYTGTSVNGQFF. The CDR3 nucleotides read TGCGCCAGCAGCTATACCGGGACTAGCGTCAATGGGCAGTTCTTC.

The chain employs TRBV6-1 and TRBJ2-5, with 7 positions matching TRBD1. This CDR3 has 15 amino acids. Per the germline V gene, CDR1 is MNHNS and CDR2 is SASEGT. V was clipped by 2 bases and J by 5 bases; unmatched bases: 8. The CDR3 loop reads CASSELSTGTETQYF. As DNA, the CDR3 is TGTGCCAGCAGTGAACTCTCGACAGGGACGGAGACCCAGTACTTC.

V is TRBV6-6 and J is TRBJ2-4; maybe TRBD1 (6 bases). The CDR3 totals 16 residues. The V gene lost 2 bases and the J gene lost 0 bases, with 11 bases spanning the gap. Germline CDR1 and CDR2: MNHNY and SVGAGI (reference sequence). The CDR3 is CASSYGGQLAKNIQYF. As DNA, the CDR3 is TGTGCCAGCAGTTACGGCGGACAGCTAGCCAAAAACATTCAGTACTTC.

V is TRBV6-5 and J is TRBJ1-5; possibly TRBD1 for D (5 bases). There are 14 residues in the CDR3. V was shortened by 5 bases and J by 5 bases, with 13 bases between the two germline ends. Germline-derived CDR1 and CDR2 are MNHEY and SVGAGI. This chain's CDR3 is CASSTNVGDQPQHF. The CDR3 DNA is TGTGCCAGCAGTACTAACGTGGGGGATCAGCCCCAGCATTTT.

The CDR3: CASSPGGSSNQPQHF. In DNA form, the CDR3 reads TGCGCCAGCAGTCCGGGGGGTTCAAGCAATCAGCCCCAGCATTTT. V usage is TRBV5-1 and J usage is TRBJ1-5; possibly TRBD1 for D (5 bases). Per the germline V gene, CDR1 is SGHRS and CDR2 is YFSETQ. This CDR3 is 15 amino acids long. V gave up 5 bases and J gave up 1 base, with 13 bases separating them.